This T cell receptor (beta chain) was profiled in a study of T cells in Graves' hyperthyroidism and ophthalmopathy. Amplification of TCR beta CDR3 regions used RNA as the template. Primed by the HTBI set, a first-round RT-PCR was run on the TCR CDR3. From the multiplex PCR reads, TCRdb called clonotypes with MiXCR, one entry per CDR3 protein. The sample holds around 520,000 distinct CDR3 sequences, around a quarter seen once. The CDR3 consists of 14 residues. The V gene end was trimmed by 6 bases and the J gene end by 5 bases; junction bases not matched to a gene: 7. Diagnoses were established using clinical symptoms, serum thyroxine and TRAb, thyroid ultrasound and orbital computed tomography. The authors took PBMCs from 10 ml fresh peripheral blood.

The specimen sequenced was blood. The sequence was obtained from a woman aged 30 to 39 with Graves' ophthalmopathy. The rearrangement links TRBV12-3 or TRBV12-4 to TRBJ2-5; 9 bases are shared with TRBD1. CDR3: CASRHTGGWETQYF. As DNA, the CDR3 is TGTGCCAGCAGGCACACAGGGGGCTGGGAGACCCAGTACTTC.